This T cell receptor (beta chain) was identified in a study of blood T cells in healthy people across ages. This CDR3 is built from 17 residues. Primers used in a second PCR of roughly 6 to 11 cycles were a sample-barcoded 5' primer and a J-beta primer mix. TCRdb used MiXCR to reprocess the 5' RACE reads, holding one entry per CDR3 protein. Here the sample spans 1,500,000 or so distinct CDR3 sequences, about 45% being singletons. This TCR was sampled from a young woman in good health. The V and J genes are TRBV21-1 and TRBJ2-7; whether TRBD1, the table's D call, matches the DNA was not checked. TRBV21-1 is recorded as a pseudogene. The sequenced sample was blood. CDR3 region: CASSKVGQRDKDYEQYF. The CDR3 coding sequence is TGTGCCAGCAGCAAAGTAGGTCAAAGGGACAAGGACTACGAGCAGTACTTC.